The 21 T cell receptor beta chains reported below all come from one sample, sequenced in a study of T cells in tuberculosis. Produced via immunoSEQ multiplex PCR; TCRdb's table is partial and in-frame only. This table has some 28,000 clones, around 87% appearing once. The sequenced material came from PBMCs. The receptors originated from a donor under 30 with latent tuberculosis or without tuberculosis infection.

The CDR3 DNA sequence: TGTGCCAGCAGCCGGGACAGGGGGTATCCGGAGCAGTACTTC. This translates into CASSRDRGYPEQYF. J is TRBJ2-7 and V is TRBV27; 11 bases match TRBD1. The CDR3 is made up of 14 amino acids. V dropped 6 bases and J dropped 7; count of bases not matched to a gene: 8. Germline V lookup: CDR1 MNHEY, CDR2 SMNVEV (reference sequence).

This chain connects TRBV4-1 to TRBJ2-7, with D possibly matching TRBD2 (6 bases). V lost 4 bases and J lost 4, with 14 bases in between. Germline lookup yields CDR1 MGHRA and CDR2 YSYEKL. The CDR3 spans 14 residues. CDR3 DNA: TGCGCCAGCAGCCGAGAACTGGCGGGATACGAGCAGTACTTC. This translates into CASSRELAGYEQYF.

The rearrangement joins TRBV7-2 to TRBJ2-7; the D gene is possibly TRBD2 (5 bases). In germline, CDR1 is SGHTA, CDR2 FQGNSA. The CDR3 is 13 residues long. V dropped 2 bases and J dropped 2 bases, with 7 bases sitting between them. The CDR3 sequence: CASSLSSAYEQYF. CDR3 DNA sequence: TGTGCCAGCAGCTTAAGTAGCGCCTACGAGCAGTACTTC.

The chain joins TRBV28 to TRBJ1-3; D uncertain. CDR3 length: 14 amino acids. CDR1 MDHEN and CDR2 SYDVKM come from the germline V gene. The ends were cut back, 3 bases at V and 2 bases at J, with 8 bases in the middle. CDR3 protein: CASSFAGAGNTIYF. In DNA form, the CDR3 reads TGTGCCAGCAGTTTTGCGGGAGCTGGAAACACCATATATTTT.

The chain combines TRBV20-1 with TRBJ2-7; maybe TRBD2 (6 bases). CDR1 and CDR2 (germline): DFQATT, SNEGSKA (reference sequence). This CDR3 is built from 11 residues. Trimming cost V 3 bases and J 3 bases, with 6 bases left between them. The CDR3 region is CSARGGYEQYF. CDR3 bases: TGCAGTGCTAGGGGGGGCTACGAGCAGTACTTC.

The J gene is TRBJ2-5, the V gene TRBV7-9, with 11 bases that match TRBD2. This CDR3 is built from 12 residues. The V gene's germline CDR1 is SEHNR and CDR2 FQNEAQ (reference sequence). With 8 bases clipped from V and 5 bases from J, the junction kept 1 base outside the gene matches. CDR3 sequence: CASGTSGETQYF. The DNA for the CDR3 is TGTGCCAGCGGGACTAGCGGTGAGACCCAGTACTTC.

V is TRBV29-1 and J is TRBJ1-4; 8 bases are shared with TRBD1. In germline, CDR1 is SQVTM, CDR2 ANQGSEA. The ends lost 4 bases at V and 6 bases at J; junction bases unmatched: 7. CDR3 length equals 14 residues. The CDR3 DNA reads as TGCAGCGTTGTTAAGACAGGGGTGGATGAAAAACTGTTTTTT. Residues: CSVVKTGVDEKLFF.

V and J are TRBV4-3 and TRBJ1-5; D is ambiguous. Per the germline V gene, CDR1 is LGHNA and CDR2 is YSLEER. The CDR3 extends over 16 amino acids. V was clipped by 0 bases and J by 3 bases, with 12 bases between them. The CDR3 sequence is CASSQDHSTFNQPQHF. Written as DNA, the CDR3 is TGCGCCAGCAGCCAAGATCACAGTACATTCAATCAGCCCCAGCATTTT.

The chain combines TRBV19 with TRBJ1-6; no reliable D call. The CDR3 has 14 amino acids. V lost 5 bases and J 7 bases, leaving 12 bases between the germline ends. Germline V CDR1 and CDR2: LNHDA, SQIVND (reference sequence). The CDR3 loop is CASSEQSANSPLHF. CDR3 sequence (DNA): TGTGCCAGTAGTGAACAGTCCGCCAATTCACCCCTCCACTTT.

The chain couples TRBV5-1 to TRBJ2-1, with a possible D match to TRBD1 (6 bases). CDR1 is SGHRS, CDR2 YFSETQ, per germline. The V end was cut by 4 bases, the J end by 5 bases, with 13 bases between. This CDR3 has 14 amino acids. This chain's CDR3 is CASSPPGANNEQFF. DNA of the CDR3: TGCGCCAGCAGCCCACCAGGGGCGAACAATGAGCAGTTCTTC.

V usage is TRBV2 and J usage is TRBJ2-3, with 9 bases lining up with TRBD1. This CDR3 is 18 amino acids long. Germline CDR1 SNHLY, CDR2 FYNNEI. With 7 bases clipped from V and 0 bases from J, the junction kept 14 bases outside the gene matches. The CDR3 loop reads CASMGDRAFPTSTDTQYF. CDR3 nucleotide sequence: TGTGCCAGCATGGGGGACAGGGCCTTCCCTACGAGCACAGATACGCAGTATTTT.

This rearrangement joins TRBV9 to TRBJ2-3; a weak D match, TRBD2 (6 bases). The CDR3 contains 15 residues. V was shortened by 2 bases and J by 2 bases, with 12 bases between the two germline ends. Germline V gives CDR1 SGDLS, CDR2 YYNGEE. The chain's CDR3 is CASSVSVAATDTQYF. The CDR3 DNA reads as TGTGCCAGCAGCGTTTCGGTAGCGGCCACAGATACGCAGTATTTT.

This clone was found once. This chain connects TRBV5-1 to TRBJ2-3; D gene unclear. This CDR3 region has 13 residues. V dropped 5 bases and J dropped 0 bases, with 7 bases sitting between them. CDR1 SGHRS and CDR2 YFSETQ come from the germline V gene. The CDR3 here is CASSPSSTDTQYF. The CDR3, as DNA: TGCGCCAGCAGTCCCTCTAGCACAGATACGCAGTATTTT. The full variable domain, in which reference TRBV5-1 and TRBJ2-3 provide the parts outside the CDR3, is KAGVTQTPRYLIKTRGQQVTLSCSPISGHRSVSWYQQTPGQGLQFLFEYFSETQRNKGNFPGRFSGRQFSNSRSEMNVSTLELGDSALYLCASSPSSTDTQYFGPGTRLTVL.

This clone came up a few times. The chain has TRBV10-3 and TRBJ2-6, with D possibly matching TRBD1 (5 bases). Germline CDR1 and CDR2: ENHRY and SYGVKD. V lost 2 bases and J 3 bases, leaving 5 bases between the germline ends. This CDR3 region has 14 residues. The CDR3 nucleotides read TGTGCCATCAGTGAGCAGGGTGGGGCCAACGTCCTGACTTTC. Protein product: CAISEQGGANVLTF.

V usage is TRBV29-1 and J usage is TRBJ2-5, with TRBD1 matching over 11 bases. Trimming took 4 bases from V and 5 from J; bases not matched to a gene: 6. In germline, CDR1 is SQVTM, CDR2 ANQGSEA. This CDR3 contains 14 residues. CDR3 nucleotide sequence: TGCAGCGTTGCGTCCGGGACAGGGGGTGAGACCCAGTACTTC. Translated: CSVASGTGGETQYF.

This chain connects TRBV7-2 to TRBJ2-7; D is ambiguous. Trimming took 4 bases from V and 6 from J, leaving 10 bases between them. Germline CDR1 and CDR2: SGHTA and FQGNSA. The CDR3 is 12 amino acids. CDR3 region: CASSSERSEQYF. In DNA form, the CDR3 reads TGTGCCAGCAGCTCGGAACGGAGCGAGCAGTACTTC.

V gene TRBV9 combines with J gene TRBJ2-3, with D tentatively TRBD1 (5 bases). CDR3 size: 14 residues. The V gene lost 1 base and the J gene lost 0 bases, with 6 bases spanning the gap. Germline-derived CDR1 and CDR2 are SGDLS and YYNGEE. The CDR3 reads CASSVRGSTDTQYF. In DNA, the CDR3 is TGTGCCAGCAGCGTAAGGGGTAGCACAGATACGCAGTATTTT.

The V and J genes are TRBV5-8 and TRBJ2-2, with 9 bases matching TRBD1. The V and J ends lost 3 bases and 7 bases, in that order; junction bases with no gene match: 4. Per germline, CDR1 SGHTS and CDR2 YDEGEE. The CDR3 has 14 residues. The CDR3 loop is CASSWGQGDGELFF. The CDR3 nucleotides are TGTGCCAGCAGCTGGGGACAGGGAGACGGGGAGCTGTTTTTT.

The chain employs TRBV5-4 and TRBJ2-1; unclear D gene. CDR3 length: 17 residues. Trimming stripped 2 bases from V and 7 bases from J, with 22 bases between. Germline V gene sequence: CDR1 SGHNT, CDR2 YYREEE (reference sequence). Here the CDR3 reads CASSLEAVPNRANEQFF. The CDR3 nucleotides read TGTGCCAGCAGCTTAGAGGCTGTTCCCAACCGAGCGAATGAGCAGTTCTTC.

The genes are TRBV7-6 and TRBJ1-1, with D maybe TRBD1 (5 bases). Germline loops: CDR1 SGHVS, CDR2 FNYEAQ. Trimming took off 6 bases at V and 3 bases at J, with 11 bases between the two ends. The CDR3 spans 13 residues. The CDR3 region has the DNA TGTGCCAGCAGGCCCAGGGAGGACACTGAAGCTTTCTTT. It is translated as CASRPREDTEAFF.

V gene TRBV2 combines with J gene TRBJ2-3; 7 nucleotides line up with TRBD2. Germline CDR1 is SNHLY and CDR2 is FYNNEI. CDR3 length: 17 residues. Losses at the gene ends were 8 bases for V and 0 bases for J; bases not matched to a gene: 14. This CDR3 reads CASSSSLGLTSTDTQYF. The CDR3 DNA reads as TGTGCCAGCTCCTCCTCCTTGGGACTAACTAGCACAGATACGCAGTATTTT.